Described below is a single TCR beta chain sequence and its context. What it binds is not known. At one end, the junction sequence differs from germline, possibly due to a read error. Naive CD8 cells were CD45RO-negative, positively selected for CCR7, excluding terminally differentiated effector memory CD45RA+ cells. Per the germline V gene, CDR1 is SGHDT and CDR2 is YYEEEE. The CDR3 sequence is 17 residues long. These data belong to a study of shared clonotypes between healthy human individuals. Study observations and caveats: Estimated richness was generally greater in naive than memory subsets.

This table comes from immunoSEQ multiplex PCR, and its TCRdb copy is limited to in-frame clones, with some not included. This sample has about 2 million clones; around 96% occur once, and the top ten carry around 1.1%. This chain uses TRBV5-6 with TRBJ2-5, with TRBD1 as a possible D gene (7 bases). This receptor was identified in a man between 18 and 35 years old in good health. Material: naive CD8+ T cells sorted from blood. The CDR3 sequence: CVSSWRTGGLQEETQYF. The CDR3 coding sequence is TGTGTCAGCAGCTGGAGGACAGGAGGGTTACAGGAAGAGACCCAGTACTTC.